Listed here are 22 T cell receptor beta chains from one sample, sequenced in a study of early T cells in non-severe SARS-CoV-2 infection. TCRdb independently ran MiXCR on the 5' RACE reads; one entry per CDR3 protein. The sample has tens of thousands of distinct CDR3 sequences, about 12% seen once. The sample consisted of whole blood. Every receptor here comes from an adult who was a healthcare worker with PCR-confirmed SARS-CoV-2 infection or an uninfected control (not recorded which).

This chain joins TRBV7-6 and TRBJ2-3; D call uncertain. Germline V gene data show CDR1 as SGHVS and CDR2 as FNYEAQ. The V and J ends lost 0 bases and 4 bases respectively, with 17 bases between them. The CDR3 covers 17 residues. The CDR3 nucleotides are TGTGCCAGCAGCTTAGCCAGCACCGCGAGAGGTGCAGATACGCAGTATTTT. Translating it yields CASSLASTARGADTQYF.

This clonotype has more than one count but fewer than ten. The V call is TRBV7-8, the J call TRBJ2-4, with a tentative D call TRBD2 (6 bases). Trimming pared 0 bases from V and 3 bases from J, leaving 21 bases between. The germline V gene has CDR1 SGHVS and CDR2 FQNEAQ. The CDR3 length is 19 residues. The CDR3 nucleotides are TGTGCCAGCAGCTTAGCGGCGGGAACTACCCGGGGTCTCAAAAACATTCAGTACTTC. Its protein is CASSLAAGTTRGLKNIQYF.

The V call is TRBV6-2 or TRBV6-3, the J call TRBJ2-1; TRBD2 matches at 13 bases. The junction had 5 bases not matched to a gene; V was cut back by 5 bases and J by 10 bases. CDR1 is MNHEY, CDR2 SVGEGT, per germline. CDR3 size: 14 residues. CDR3 sequence (DNA): TGTGCCAGCAGTCTCCTGACTAGCGGGAGGGAGCAGTTCTTC. Translation: CASSLLTSGREQFF.

This clonotype was recorded a few times. The genes are TRBV10-2 and TRBJ1-2, with D hard to call. With 2 bases removed from V and 7 bases from J, the gap between germline ends came to 35 bases. This CDR3 has 21 residues. The V gene's germline CDR1 is WSHSY and CDR2 SAAADI. DNA of the CDR3: TGCGCCAGCAGTGAGCCAACCGAACGTGGACCGGAGGGAATTGTCCGCGGTGGCTACACCTTC. Encoded protein: CASSEPTERGPEGIVRGGYTF.

The chain carries TRBV7-2 and TRBJ2-3; 7 bases align to TRBD2. The CDR3 covers 16 residues. CDR1 and CDR2 from the germline V gene are SGHTA and FQGNSA. J lost 2 bases, V lost 2 bases, and 7 bases had no gene match. CDR3 DNA: TGTGCCAGCAGCTTAATGGCTAGCGGCATCACAGATACGCAGTATTTT. It specifies CASSLMASGITDTQYF.

This clonotype was counted only a few times. The V and J genes are TRBV15 and TRBJ2-3; no reliable D call. There are 15 residues in the CDR3. CDR1 and CDR2 (germline): LNHNV, YYDKDF (reference sequence). The V and J ends lost 1 base and 3 bases respectively, with 11 bases between them. CDR3 loop: CATSRGLGRTDTQYF. DNA for the CDR3: TGTGCCACCAGCAGAGGGCTAGGCCGAACAGATACGCAGTATTTT.

J is TRBJ2-5 and V is TRBV7-8; D may be TRBD2 (6 bases). Germline V lookup: CDR1 SGHVS, CDR2 FQNEAQ. This CDR3 has 15 residues. The V and J ends lost 5 bases and 5 bases respectively, with 18 bases between them. DNA for the CDR3: TGTGCCAGCAGCCGAGGACGAAGTGGGAGGGAGACCCAGTACTTC. Translating gives CASSRGRSGRETQYF.

This clonotype was observed many times. The J gene is TRBJ1-1, the V gene TRBV5-1, with TRBD1 identical over 10 bases. The germline CDR1 and CDR2 sequences are SGHRS and YFSETQ. This CDR3 comprises 15 residues. The trim removed 4 bases at V and 1 base at J, leaving 4 bases unmatched. The CDR3 sequence: CASSPRQGANTEAFF. CDR3 in DNA: TGCGCCAGCAGCCCCAGACAGGGGGCGAACACTGAAGCTTTCTTT.

This clonotype was seen a handful of times. In DNA form, the CDR3 reads TGTGCCTGGAGCGGACTAGCGGGAAACTACAATGAGCAGTTCTTC. This gives the protein CAWSGLAGNYNEQFF. The J gene is TRBJ2-1, the V gene TRBV30; 12 nucleotides align to TRBD2. V lost 3 bases to trimming and J lost 3 bases; unmatched junction nucleotides: 3. The CDR3 consists of 15 residues. Per the germline V gene, CDR1 is GTSNPN and CDR2 is SVGIG (reference sequence).

This clonotype was observed many times. The CDR3 loop is CASRLAGGMGTDTQYF. The CDR3 DNA follows: TGTGCCAGCAGACTAGCGGGAGGCATGGGCACAGATACGCAGTATTTT. V usage is TRBV12-3 or TRBV12-4 and J usage is TRBJ2-3, with 12 bases matching TRBD2. After removal of 6 bases from V and 1 base from J, the junction contained 5 bases not matched to a gene. The CDR3 is made up of 16 amino acids.

This chain links TRBV6-5 with TRBJ2-5, with D unclear. This CDR3 spans 12 amino acids. With 6 bases removed from V and 2 bases from J, the gap between germline ends came to 7 bases. CDR1 is MNHEY, CDR2 SVGAGI, per germline. Here the CDR3 reads CASSLGQETQYF. The DNA for the CDR3 is TGTGCCAGCAGCCTGGGTCAAGAGACCCAGTACTTC.

A few counts support this clonotype. CDR3 protein: CASRASTGGEQFF. The CDR3 nucleotides read TGTGCCAGCAGGGCGTCCACTGGCGGTGAGCAGTTCTTC. This chain joins TRBV6-6 and TRBJ2-1, with D unclear. The germline V and J ends were trimmed by 6 bases and 9 bases, with 15 bases remaining between them. The CDR3 runs 13 residues. Germline V CDR1 and CDR2: MNHNY, SVGAGI (reference sequence).

The chain recombines TRBV20-1 with TRBJ2-1; D remains ambiguous. The ends were cut back, 5 bases at V and 2 bases at J, with 13 bases in the middle. The germline CDR1 and CDR2 sequences are DFQATT and SNEGSKA (reference sequence). CDR3 length equals 14 residues. CDR3 protein: CSASTLSAYNEQFF. CDR3 sequence (DNA): TGCAGTGCTTCCACTCTGAGCGCCTACAATGAGCAGTTCTTC.

This clonotype occurred a few times. The gene calls are TRBV5-4 and TRBJ2-7; 12 bases fit TRBD2. CDR1 and CDR2 (germline): SGHNT, YYREEE (reference sequence). Losses at the gene ends were 0 bases for V and 3 bases for J; bases not matched to a gene: 4. The CDR3 is 16 amino acids. This chain's CDR3 is CASSLGLAGVNYEQYF. The CDR3 DNA sequence: TGTGCCAGCAGCTTGGGACTAGCGGGAGTCAACTACGAGCAGTACTTC.

This clonotype was detected many times. The CDR3 reads CASTPSGTGANVLTF. CDR3 nucleotides: TGTGCCAGCACCCCGTCGGGGACTGGGGCCAACGTCCTGACTTTC. This chain connects TRBV12-3 or TRBV12-4 to TRBJ2-6, with D perhaps TRBD2 (5 bases). The CDR3 contains 15 residues. The V end lost 7 bases, the J end lost 2 bases, and 12 bases lay between the germline ends.

This clonotype was observed at least ten times. The V and J genes are TRBV20-1 and TRBJ1-5; D is undetermined. CDR3 length equals 13 residues. The germline CDR1 and CDR2 sequences are DFQATT and SNEGSKA (reference sequence). Trimming removed 1 base at V and 0 bases at J, with 4 bases between. The CDR3 region has the DNA TGCAGTGCTAGAGCTGATAGCAATCAGCCCCAGCATTTT. Protein product: CSARADSNQPQHF.

This chain links TRBV7-2 with TRBJ2-3, with TRBD2 matching over 8 bases. J gave up 6 bases and V 5 bases, and 13 bases lay outside the gene matches. This CDR3 is built from 16 residues. Germline V lookup: CDR1 SGHTA, CDR2 FQGNSA. The CDR3 protein is CASSPRSAGAGDTQYF. As DNA, the CDR3 is TGTGCCAGCAGCCCTCGCTCAGCGGGAGCGGGTGATACGCAGTATTTT.

The rearrangement joins TRBV20-1 to TRBJ2-3; D is uncertain. Germline values: CDR1 DFQATT, CDR2 SNEGSKA (reference sequence). V lost 2 bases and J 6 bases, leaving 15 bases between the germline ends. This CDR3 is built from 14 residues. The DNA of the CDR3 is TGCAGTGCTAGAAGGCCCAATGTGAAGGATACGCAGTATTTT. It yields the protein CSARRPNVKDTQYF.

This clonotype has only a few counts. V is TRBV24-1 and J is TRBJ2-2; 7 bases line up with TRBD1. Unmatched junction bases numbered 0, after V lost 3 bases and J lost 3 bases. The CDR3 is 14 amino acids. CDR1 is KGHDR and CDR2 is SFDVKD in the germline V gene. This chain's CDR3 is CATSDDRDTGELFF. The CDR3 bases are TGTGCCACCAGTGATGACAGGGACACCGGGGAGCTGTTTTTT.

The chain joins TRBV19 to TRBJ1-5; no clear D gene. Germline V lookup: CDR1 LNHDA, CDR2 SQIVND (reference sequence). This CDR3 contains 15 residues. V was pared by 6 bases and J by 0 bases, with 12 bases between. The CDR3 bases are TGTGCCAGTAGGACGAAACCTTATAGCAATCAGCCCCAGCATTTT. Amino acid sequence: CASRTKPYSNQPQHF.

This clonotype has a handful of counts. The chain carries TRBV6-4 and TRBJ2-3; D is possibly TRBD2 (5 bases). The germline gives CDR1 MRHNA, CDR2 SNTAGT. V was shortened by 4 bases and J by 4 bases, with 15 bases between the two germline ends. The CDR3 sequence is 15 residues long. CDR3 coding DNA: TGTGCCAGCAGTGTAAACCCTAACGGGGCAGATACGCAGTATTTT. Translation gives CASSVNPNGADTQYF.

This clonotype was recorded a few times. J is TRBJ2-3 and V is TRBV6-2 or TRBV6-3, with TRBD1 as a possible D gene (6 bases). The germline CDR1 and CDR2 sequences are MNHEY and SVGEGT. The CDR3 is made up of 16 amino acids. Deletions cut 2 bases from V and 6 bases from J, with 18 bases between. CDR3 bases: TGTGCCAGCAGTTACGGATGGGGGCCGCTTGATGATACGCAGTATTTT. This encodes CASSYGWGPLDDTQYF.